The source of this T cell receptor (beta chain) is a study of blood T cell repertoires in COVID-19. Study-wide background: The samples span acute and convalescent COVID-19 from the United States, Italy and Spain. PBMCs, B-cell-depleted T cells, or T cells provided the cDNA or gDNA that made up the material.

Per the study methods: Cell counts per sample came from amplifying reference gene primers. The protocol was immunoSEQ multiplex PCR, while the TCRdb copy is restricted to in-frame clones and leaves out a portion. V, J and clone size were drawn from that table, and D and trimming were deduced from the DNA. The sample carries approximately 390,000 clones, 80% to 90% recorded once. Patients in Seattle were enrolled during active infection, then followed longitudinally. The sequenced material came from peripheral blood. This sequence originates from a woman aged 55-69 years with COVID-19, enrolled during active disease.

The CDR3 reads CASSRGLLSSYEQYF. The CDR3 coding sequence is TGTGCCAGCAGTCGAGGACTTCTCAGCTCCTACGAGCAGTACTTC. The rearrangement uses TRBV6-5 and TRBJ2-7; TRBD2 might be the D (5 bases). The V gene lost 5 bases and the J gene lost 0 bases, with 14 bases spanning the gap. Germline-derived CDR1 and CDR2 are MNHEY and SVGAGI. The CDR3 runs to 15 residues.